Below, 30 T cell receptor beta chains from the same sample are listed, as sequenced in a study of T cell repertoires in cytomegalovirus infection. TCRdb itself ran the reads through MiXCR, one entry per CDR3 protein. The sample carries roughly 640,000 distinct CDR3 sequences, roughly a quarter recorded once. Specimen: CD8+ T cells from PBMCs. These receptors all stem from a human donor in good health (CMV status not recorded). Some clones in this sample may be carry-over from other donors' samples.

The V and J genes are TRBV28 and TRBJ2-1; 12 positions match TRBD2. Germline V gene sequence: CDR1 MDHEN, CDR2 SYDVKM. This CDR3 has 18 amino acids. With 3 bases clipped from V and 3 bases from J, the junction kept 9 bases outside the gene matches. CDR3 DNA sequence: TGTGCCAGCAGTTTGTTGGCTAGCGGGGGGGCTAACTACAATGAGCAGTTCTTC. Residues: CASSLLASGGANYNEQFF.

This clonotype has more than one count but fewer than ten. This CDR3 is CSASDRGLVYGYTF. The CDR3 DNA is TGCAGTGCTTCTGACAGGGGGCTGGTCTATGGCTACACCTTC. This chain connects TRBV20-1 to TRBJ1-2; 10 bases fit TRBD1. CDR1 and CDR2 from the germline V gene are DFQATT and SNEGSKA (reference sequence). This CDR3 comprises 14 residues. J lost 4 bases, V lost 5 bases, and 7 bases had no gene match.

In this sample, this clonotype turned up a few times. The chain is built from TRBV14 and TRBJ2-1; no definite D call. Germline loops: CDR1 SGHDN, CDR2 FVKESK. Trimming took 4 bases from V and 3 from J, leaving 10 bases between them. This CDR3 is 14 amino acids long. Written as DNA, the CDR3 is TGTGCCAGCAGCCTCCCAGAGTTCTACAATGAGCAGTTCTTC. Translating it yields CASSLPEFYNEQFF.

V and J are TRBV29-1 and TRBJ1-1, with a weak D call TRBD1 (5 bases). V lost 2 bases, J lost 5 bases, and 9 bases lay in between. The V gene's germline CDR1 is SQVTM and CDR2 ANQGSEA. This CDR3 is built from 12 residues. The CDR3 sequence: CSVEKGPTEAFF. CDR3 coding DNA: TGCAGCGTTGAAAAGGGGCCGACTGAAGCTTTCTTT.

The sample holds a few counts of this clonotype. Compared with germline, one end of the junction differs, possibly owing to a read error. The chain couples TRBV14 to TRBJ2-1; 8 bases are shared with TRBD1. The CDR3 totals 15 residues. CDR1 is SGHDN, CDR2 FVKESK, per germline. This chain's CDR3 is CASSQGQGPYNEQFF. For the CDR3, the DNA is TGCGCCAGCAGCCAAGGACAGGGACCCTACAATGAGCAGTTCTTC. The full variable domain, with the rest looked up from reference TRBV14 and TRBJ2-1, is EAGVTQFPSHSVIEKGQTVTLRCDPISGHDNLYWYRRVMGKEIKFLLHFVKESKQDESGMPNNRFLAERTGGTYSTLKVQPAELEDSGVYFCASSQGQGPYNEQFFGPGTRLTVL.

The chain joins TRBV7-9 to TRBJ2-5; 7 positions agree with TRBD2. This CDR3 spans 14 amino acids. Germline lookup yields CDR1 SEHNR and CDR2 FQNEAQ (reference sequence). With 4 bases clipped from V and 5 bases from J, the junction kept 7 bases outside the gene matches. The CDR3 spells CASSSGTAGETQYF. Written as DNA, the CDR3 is TGTGCCAGCAGCTCAGGAACAGCGGGGGAGACCCAGTACTTC.

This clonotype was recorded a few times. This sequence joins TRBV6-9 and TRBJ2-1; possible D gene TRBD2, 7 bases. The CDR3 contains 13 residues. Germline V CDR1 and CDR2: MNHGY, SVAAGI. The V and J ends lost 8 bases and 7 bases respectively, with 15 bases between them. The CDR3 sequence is CASAGARGNEQFF. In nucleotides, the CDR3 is TGTGCCAGCGCGGGGGCCCGAGGGAATGAGCAGTTCTTC.

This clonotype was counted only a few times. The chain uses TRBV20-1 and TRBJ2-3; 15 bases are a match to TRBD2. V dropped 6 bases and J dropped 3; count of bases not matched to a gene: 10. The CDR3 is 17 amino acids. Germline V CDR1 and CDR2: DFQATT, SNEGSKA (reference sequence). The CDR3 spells CSALGLAGGWETDTQYF. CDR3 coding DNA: TGCAGTGCCTTGGGACTAGCGGGGGGATGGGAAACAGATACGCAGTATTTT.

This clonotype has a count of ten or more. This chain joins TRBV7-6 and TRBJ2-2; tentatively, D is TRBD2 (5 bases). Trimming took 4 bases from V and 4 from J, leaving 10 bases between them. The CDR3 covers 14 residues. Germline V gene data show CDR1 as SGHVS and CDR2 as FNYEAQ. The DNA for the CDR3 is TGTGCCAGCAGCTCGACCCGGGGCACCGGGGAGCTGTTTTTT. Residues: CASSSTRGTGELFF.

For the CDR3, the DNA is TGTGCCAGCAGCCAAGATAACAGGAGGCTCTTAAGGGGAGCTTTCTTT. Its translation is CASSQDNRRLLRGAFF. The rearrangement links TRBV14 to TRBJ1-1, with D perhaps matching TRBD1 (5 bases). V was shortened by 0 bases and J by 10 bases, with 21 bases between the two germline ends. The germline V gene encodes CDR1 SGHDN and CDR2 FVKESK. This CDR3 is built from 16 residues.

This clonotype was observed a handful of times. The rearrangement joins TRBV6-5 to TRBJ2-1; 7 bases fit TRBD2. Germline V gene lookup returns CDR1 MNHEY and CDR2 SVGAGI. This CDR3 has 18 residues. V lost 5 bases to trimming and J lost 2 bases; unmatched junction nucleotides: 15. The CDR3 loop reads CASSQVWGGLGPYNEQFF. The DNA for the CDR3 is TGTGCCAGCAGTCAAGTCTGGGGAGGACTAGGTCCCTACAATGAGCAGTTCTTC.

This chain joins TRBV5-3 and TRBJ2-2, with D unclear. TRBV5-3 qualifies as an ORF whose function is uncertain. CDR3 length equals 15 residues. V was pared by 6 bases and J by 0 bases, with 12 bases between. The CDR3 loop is CARTLRYPNTGELFF. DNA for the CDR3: TGTGCCAGAACACTCCGATACCCGAACACCGGGGAGCTGTTTTTT.

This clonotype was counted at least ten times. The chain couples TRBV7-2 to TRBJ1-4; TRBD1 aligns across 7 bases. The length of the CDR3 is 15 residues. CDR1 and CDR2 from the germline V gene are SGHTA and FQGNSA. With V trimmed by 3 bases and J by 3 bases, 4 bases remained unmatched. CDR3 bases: TGTGCCAGCAGCTTGACAGGGATACCTAATGAAAAACTGTTTTTT. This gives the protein CASSLTGIPNEKLFF.

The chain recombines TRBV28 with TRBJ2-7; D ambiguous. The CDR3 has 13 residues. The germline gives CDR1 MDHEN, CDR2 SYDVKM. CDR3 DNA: TGTGCCATCAGTTCCGGTCGTTACTACGAGCAGTACGTC. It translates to CAISSGRYYEQYV.

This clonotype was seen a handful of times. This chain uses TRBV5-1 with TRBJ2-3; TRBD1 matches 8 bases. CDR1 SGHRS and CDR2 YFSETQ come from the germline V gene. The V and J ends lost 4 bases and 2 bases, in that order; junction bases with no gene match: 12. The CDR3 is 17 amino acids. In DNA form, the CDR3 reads TGCGCCAGCAGCCTACGGACAGGGACCCTACACACAGATACGCAGTATTTT. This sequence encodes CASSLRTGTLHTDTQYF.

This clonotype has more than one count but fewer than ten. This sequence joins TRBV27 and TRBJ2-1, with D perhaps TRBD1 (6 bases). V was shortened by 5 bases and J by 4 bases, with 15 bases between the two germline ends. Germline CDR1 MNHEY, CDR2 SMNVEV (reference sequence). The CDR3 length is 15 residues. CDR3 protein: CASSPTPDSYNEQFF. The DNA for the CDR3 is TGTGCCAGCAGTCCTACCCCGGACAGTTACAATGAGCAGTTCTTC.

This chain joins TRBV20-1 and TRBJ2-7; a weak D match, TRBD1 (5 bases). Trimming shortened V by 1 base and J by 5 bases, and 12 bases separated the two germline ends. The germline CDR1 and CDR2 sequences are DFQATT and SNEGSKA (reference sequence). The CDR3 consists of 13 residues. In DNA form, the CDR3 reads TGCAGTGCTAGAGTCCAGGGTCCACACGAGCAGTACTTC. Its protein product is CSARVQGPHEQYF.

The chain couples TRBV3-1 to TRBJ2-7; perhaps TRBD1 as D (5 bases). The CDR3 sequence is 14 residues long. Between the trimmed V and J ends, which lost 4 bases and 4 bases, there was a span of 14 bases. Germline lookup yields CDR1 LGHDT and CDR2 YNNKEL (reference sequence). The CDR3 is CASSLGQTDYEQYV. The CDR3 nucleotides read TGTGCCAGCAGCCTCGGCCAGACAGATTACGAGCAGTACGTC.

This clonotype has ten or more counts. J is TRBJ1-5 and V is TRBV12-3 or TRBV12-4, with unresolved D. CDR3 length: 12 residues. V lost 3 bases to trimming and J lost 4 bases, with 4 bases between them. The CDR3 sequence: CASSFVNQPQHF. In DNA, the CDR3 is TGTGCCAGCAGTTTTGTGAATCAGCCCCAGCATTTT.

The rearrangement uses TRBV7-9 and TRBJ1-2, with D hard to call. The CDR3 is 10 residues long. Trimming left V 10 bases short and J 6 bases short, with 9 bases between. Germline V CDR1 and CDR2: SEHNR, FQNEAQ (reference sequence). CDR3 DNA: TGTGCCATCCCGGGAGATGGCTACACCTTC. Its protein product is CAIPGDGYTF.

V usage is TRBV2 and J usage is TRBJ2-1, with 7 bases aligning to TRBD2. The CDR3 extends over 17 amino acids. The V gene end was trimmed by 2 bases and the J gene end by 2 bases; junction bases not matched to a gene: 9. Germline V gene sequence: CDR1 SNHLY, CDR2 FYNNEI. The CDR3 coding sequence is TGTGCCAGCAGTGAAACTAGCGCGTCAAGCCCCTACAATGAGCAGTTCTTC. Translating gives CASSETSASSPYNEQFF.

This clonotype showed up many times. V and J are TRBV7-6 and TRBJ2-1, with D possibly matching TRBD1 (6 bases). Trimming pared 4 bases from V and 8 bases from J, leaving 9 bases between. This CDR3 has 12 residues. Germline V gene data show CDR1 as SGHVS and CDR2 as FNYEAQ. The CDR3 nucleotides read TGTGCCAGCAGCTCACAGGGATATGAGCAGTTCTTC. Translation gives CASSSQGYEQFF.

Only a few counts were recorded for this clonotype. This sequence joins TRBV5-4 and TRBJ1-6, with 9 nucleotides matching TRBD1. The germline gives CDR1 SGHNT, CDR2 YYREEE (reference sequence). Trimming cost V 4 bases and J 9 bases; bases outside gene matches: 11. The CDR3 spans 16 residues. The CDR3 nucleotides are TGTGCCAGCAGCCTCCCGACGGGACAGGGACCTTCACCCCTCCACTTT. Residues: CASSLPTGQGPSPLHF.

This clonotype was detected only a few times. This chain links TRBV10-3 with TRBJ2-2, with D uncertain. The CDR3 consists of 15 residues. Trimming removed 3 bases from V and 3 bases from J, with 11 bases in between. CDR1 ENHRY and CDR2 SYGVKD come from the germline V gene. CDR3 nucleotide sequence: TGTGCCATCAGTGATGCCGACCCAGACACCGGGGAGCTGTTTTTT. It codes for CAISDADPDTGELFF.

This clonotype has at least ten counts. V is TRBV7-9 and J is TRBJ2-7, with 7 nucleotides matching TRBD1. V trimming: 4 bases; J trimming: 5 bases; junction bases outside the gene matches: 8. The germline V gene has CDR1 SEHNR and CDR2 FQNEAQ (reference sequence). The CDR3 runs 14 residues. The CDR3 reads CASSSSGTVDEQYF. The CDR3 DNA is TGTGCCAGCAGCTCGTCCGGGACAGTCGACGAGCAGTACTTC.

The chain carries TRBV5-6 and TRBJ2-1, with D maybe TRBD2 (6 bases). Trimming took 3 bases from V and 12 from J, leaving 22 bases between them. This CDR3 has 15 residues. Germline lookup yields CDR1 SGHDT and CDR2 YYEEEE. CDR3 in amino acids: CASSWVRGGDRSQFF. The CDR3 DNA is TGTGCCAGCAGCTGGGTGCGGGGTGGTGATCGGTCGCAGTTCTTC.

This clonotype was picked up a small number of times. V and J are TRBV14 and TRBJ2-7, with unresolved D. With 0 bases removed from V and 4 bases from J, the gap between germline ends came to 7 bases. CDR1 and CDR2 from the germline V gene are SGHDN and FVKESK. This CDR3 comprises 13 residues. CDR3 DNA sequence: TGTGCCAGCAGCCAAGATCCCATTTACGAGCAGTACGTC. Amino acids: CASSQDPIYEQYV.

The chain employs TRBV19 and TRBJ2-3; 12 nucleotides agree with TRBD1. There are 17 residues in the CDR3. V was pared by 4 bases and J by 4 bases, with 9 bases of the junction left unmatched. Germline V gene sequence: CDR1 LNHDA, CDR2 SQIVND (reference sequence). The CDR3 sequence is CASSTPGTGGFADTQYF. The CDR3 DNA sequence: TGTGCCAGTAGTACCCCAGGGACAGGGGGCTTCGCAGATACGCAGTATTTT.

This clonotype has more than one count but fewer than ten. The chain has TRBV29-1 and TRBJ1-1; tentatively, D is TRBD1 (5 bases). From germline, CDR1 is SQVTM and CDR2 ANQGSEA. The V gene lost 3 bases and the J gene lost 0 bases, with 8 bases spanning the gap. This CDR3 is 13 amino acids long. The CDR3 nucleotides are TGCAGCGTTGATGACAGAGTGAACACTGAAGCTTTCTTT. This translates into CSVDDRVNTEAFF.

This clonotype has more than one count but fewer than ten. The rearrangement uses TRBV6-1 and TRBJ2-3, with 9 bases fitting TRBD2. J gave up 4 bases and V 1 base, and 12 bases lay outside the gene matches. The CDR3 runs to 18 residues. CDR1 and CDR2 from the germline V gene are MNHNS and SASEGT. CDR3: CASSEGVLAGGRSDTQYF. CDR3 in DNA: TGTGCCAGCAGTGAAGGTGTGTTGGCGGGGGGGCGCTCAGATACGCAGTATTTT.